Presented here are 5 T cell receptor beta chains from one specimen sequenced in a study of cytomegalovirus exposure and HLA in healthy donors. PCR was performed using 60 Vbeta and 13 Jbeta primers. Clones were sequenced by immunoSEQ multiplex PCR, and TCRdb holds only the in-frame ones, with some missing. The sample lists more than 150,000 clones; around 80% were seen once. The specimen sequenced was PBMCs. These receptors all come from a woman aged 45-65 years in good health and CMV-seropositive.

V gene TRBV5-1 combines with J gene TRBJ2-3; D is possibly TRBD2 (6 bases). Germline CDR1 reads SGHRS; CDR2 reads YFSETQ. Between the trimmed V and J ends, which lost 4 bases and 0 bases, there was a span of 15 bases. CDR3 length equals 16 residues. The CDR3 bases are TGCGCCAGCAGCCCTAATCTAGCGTCTAGCACAGATACGCAGTATTTT. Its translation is CASSPNLASSTDTQYF.

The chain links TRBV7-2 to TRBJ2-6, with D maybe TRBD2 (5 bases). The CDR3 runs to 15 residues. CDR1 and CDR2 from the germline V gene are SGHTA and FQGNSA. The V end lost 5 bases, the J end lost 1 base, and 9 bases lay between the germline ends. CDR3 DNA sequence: TGTGCCAGCAGCCCCGGGAAGTCTGGGGCCAACGTCCTGACTTTC. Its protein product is CASSPGKSGANVLTF. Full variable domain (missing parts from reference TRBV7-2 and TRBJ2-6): GAGVSQSPSNKVTEKGKDVELRCDPISGHTALYWYRQSLGQGLEFLIYFQGNSAPDKSGLPSDRFSAERTGGSVSTLTIQRTQQEDSAVYLCASSPGKSGANVLTFGAGSRLTVL.

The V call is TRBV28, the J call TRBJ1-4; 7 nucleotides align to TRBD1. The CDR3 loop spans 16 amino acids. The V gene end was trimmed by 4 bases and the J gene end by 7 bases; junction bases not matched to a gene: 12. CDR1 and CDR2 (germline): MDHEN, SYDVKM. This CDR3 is CASSSYQQGQREKLFF. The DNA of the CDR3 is TGTGCCAGCAGTTCCTACCAACAGGGGCAGCGTGAAAAACTGTTTTTT.

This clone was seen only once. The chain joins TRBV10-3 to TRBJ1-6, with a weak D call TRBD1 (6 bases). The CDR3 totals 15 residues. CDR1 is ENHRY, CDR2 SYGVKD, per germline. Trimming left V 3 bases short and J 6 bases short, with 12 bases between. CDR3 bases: TGTGCCATCAGTGAAAGACAGGCCATTAATTCACCCCTCCACTTT. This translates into CAISERQAINSPLHF.

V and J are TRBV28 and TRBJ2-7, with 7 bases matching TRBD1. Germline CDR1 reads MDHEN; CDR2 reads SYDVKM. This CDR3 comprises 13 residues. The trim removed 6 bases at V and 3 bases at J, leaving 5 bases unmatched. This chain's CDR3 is CASRRGQHYEQYF. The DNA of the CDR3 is TGTGCCAGCAGGAGGGGACAGCACTACGAGCAGTACTTC.